Listed below are T cell receptor beta chains from one sample, sequenced in a study of OX40 agonist ivuxolimab in advanced cancers. Clones were read by immunoSEQ multiplex PCR, and TCRdb kept only the in-frame ones, dropping some. The repertoire holds about 50,000 clones, with over 85% as singletons. Sequencing was performed on CD4+ or CD8+ T cells sorted from blood, taken in a trial of the OX40 agonist ivuxolimab. Receptor source: an adult with an advanced solid tumor such as melanoma, head and neck, liver or kidney cancer. Both conserved end residues are part of each CDR3. D genes are given only for firm matches. Not every row has a clone size; where given, it reads once, few, many or a size class.

TRBV5-4,TRBJ1-3,.,.,CAFTASSGNTIYF,TGTGCCTTTACAGCGAGCTCTGGAAACACCATATATTTT
TRBV19,TRBJ1-2,.,.,CASSPGRAFYGYTF,TGTGCCAGTAGTCCAGGACGGGCTTTCTATGGCTACACCTTC
TRBV5-4,TRBJ1-1,medium-sized,.,CASSFQGNTEAFF,TGTGCCAGCAGCTTTCAGGGGAACACTGAAGCTTTCTTT
TRBV25-1,TRBJ2-1,.,TRBD2,CASSGKLAGDYNEQFF,TGTGCCAGCAGTGGAAAACTAGCGGGAGATTACAATGAGCAGTTCTTC
TRBV30,TRBJ2-1,.,TRBD1,CAWRWDREFEQFF,TGTGCCTGGAGGTGGGACAGGGAATTCGAGCAGTTCTTC
TRBV7-9,TRBJ1-4,once,.,CASTSAGTGEKLFF,TGTGCCAGCACTAGTGCAGGGACGGGTGAAAAACTGTTTTTT
TRBV7-3,TRBJ1-2,.,TRBD1,CASSRDRATGYTF,TGTGCCAGCAGCCGGGACAGGGCGACTGGCTACACCTTC
TRBV21-1,TRBJ1-1,.,.,CASSKEVLGQGPQNTEAFF,TGTGCCAGCAGCAAAGAGGTTTTGGGACAGGGCCCTCAGAACACTGAAGCTTTCTTT
TRBV6-1,TRBJ2-7,.,.,CASSEIGGSSYEQYF,TGTGCCAGCAGTGAAATAGGGGGGAGCTCCTACGAGCAGTACTTC
TRBV7-2,TRBJ2-7,.,.,CASSFWGQAYEQYF,TGTGCCAGCAGTTTCTGGGGGCAGGCCTACGAGCAGTACTTC